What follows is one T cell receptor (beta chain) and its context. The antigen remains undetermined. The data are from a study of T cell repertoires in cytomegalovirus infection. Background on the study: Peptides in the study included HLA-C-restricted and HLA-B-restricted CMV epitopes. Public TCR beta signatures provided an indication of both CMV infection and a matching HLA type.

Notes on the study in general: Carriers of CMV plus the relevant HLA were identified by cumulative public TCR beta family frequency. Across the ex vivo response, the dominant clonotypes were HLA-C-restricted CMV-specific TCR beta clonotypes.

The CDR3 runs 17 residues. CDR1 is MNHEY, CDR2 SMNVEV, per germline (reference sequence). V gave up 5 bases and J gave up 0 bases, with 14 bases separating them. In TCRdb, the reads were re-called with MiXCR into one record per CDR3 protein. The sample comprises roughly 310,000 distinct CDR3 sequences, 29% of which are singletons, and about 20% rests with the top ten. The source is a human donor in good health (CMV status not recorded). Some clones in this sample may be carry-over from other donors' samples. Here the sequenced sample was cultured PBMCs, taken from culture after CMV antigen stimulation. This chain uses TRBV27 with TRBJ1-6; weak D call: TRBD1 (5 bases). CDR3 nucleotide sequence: TGTGCCAGCAGTACCGGGACCGATGGCTCCTATAATTCACCCCTCCACTTT. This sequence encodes CASSTGTDGSYNSPLHF.